Sequencing of this T cell receptor beta chain was carried out in a study of patients and donors after allogeneic stem cell transplantation. The CDR3 has 15 amino acids. Germline CDR1 SGHRS, CDR2 YFSETQ. V trimming: 5 bases; J trimming: 2 bases; junction bases outside the gene matches: 6. Each CDR3 protein gets one entry after TCRdb re-called the RT-PCR reads with MiXCR. The sample yields about a million distinct CDR3 sequences, about a sixth seen once. The table lists this clonotype with a few counts. The rearrangement links TRBV5-1 to TRBJ2-5; TRBD2 matches at 10 bases. Input material: blood, either unsorted or a sorted T cell fraction (not recorded which). This TCR was sampled from a human donor who was either an allogeneic HSCT recipient or a stem cell or donor lymphocyte infusion donor (not recorded which). It is not recorded whose cells these are; they may come from a transplant donor. The CDR3 DNA sequence: TGCGCCAGCAGAAGAGGACTAGCGGTTCAAGAGACCCAGTACTTC. It encodes CASRRGLAVQETQYF.